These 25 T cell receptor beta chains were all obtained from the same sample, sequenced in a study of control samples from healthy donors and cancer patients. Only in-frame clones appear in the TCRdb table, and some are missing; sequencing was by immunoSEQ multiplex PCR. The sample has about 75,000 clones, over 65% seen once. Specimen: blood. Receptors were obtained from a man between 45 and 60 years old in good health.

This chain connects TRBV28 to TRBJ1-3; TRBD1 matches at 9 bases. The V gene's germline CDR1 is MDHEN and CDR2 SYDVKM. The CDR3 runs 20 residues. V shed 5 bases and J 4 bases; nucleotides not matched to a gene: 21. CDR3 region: CASSRTPRDRAIPWGNTIYF. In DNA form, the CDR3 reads TGTGCCAGCAGTCGCACCCCACGGGACAGGGCCATCCCTTGGGGAAACACCATATATTTT.

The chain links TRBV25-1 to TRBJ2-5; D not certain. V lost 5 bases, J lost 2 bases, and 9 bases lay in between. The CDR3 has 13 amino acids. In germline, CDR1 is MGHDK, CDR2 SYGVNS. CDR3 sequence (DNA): TGTGCCAGCAGTCACCCGGTACAAGAGACCCAGTACTTC. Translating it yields CASSHPVQETQYF.

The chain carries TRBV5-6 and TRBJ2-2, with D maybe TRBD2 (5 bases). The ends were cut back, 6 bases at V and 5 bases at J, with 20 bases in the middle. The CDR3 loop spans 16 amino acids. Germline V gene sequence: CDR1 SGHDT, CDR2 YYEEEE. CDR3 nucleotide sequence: TGTGCCAGCAACCTGGACCGGGGTACTAAAACCGGGGAGCTGTTTTTT. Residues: CASNLDRGTKTGELFF.

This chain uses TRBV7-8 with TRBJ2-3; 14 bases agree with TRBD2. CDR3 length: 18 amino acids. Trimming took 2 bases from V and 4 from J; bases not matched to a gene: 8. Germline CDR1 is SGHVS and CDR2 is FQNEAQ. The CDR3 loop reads CASSLLGTSGRSSDTQYF. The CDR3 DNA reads TGTGCCAGCAGCTTACTGGGGACTAGCGGGAGAAGTTCAGATACGCAGTATTTT.

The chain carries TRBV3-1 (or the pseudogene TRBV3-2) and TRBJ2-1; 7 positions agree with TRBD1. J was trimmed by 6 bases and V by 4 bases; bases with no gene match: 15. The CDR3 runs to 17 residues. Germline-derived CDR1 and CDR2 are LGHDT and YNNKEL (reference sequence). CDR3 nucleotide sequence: TGTGCCAGCAGCCCCACGTTCACCTGGACAGGAGGCAATGAGCAGTTCTTC. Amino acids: CASSPTFTWTGGNEQFF.

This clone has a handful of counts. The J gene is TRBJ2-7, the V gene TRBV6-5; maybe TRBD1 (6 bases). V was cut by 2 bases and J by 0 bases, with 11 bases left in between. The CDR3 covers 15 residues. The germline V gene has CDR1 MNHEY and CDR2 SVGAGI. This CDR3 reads CASSYRDTSSYEQYF. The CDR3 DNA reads TGTGCCAGCAGTTACCGGGACACTAGCTCCTACGAGCAGTACTTC.

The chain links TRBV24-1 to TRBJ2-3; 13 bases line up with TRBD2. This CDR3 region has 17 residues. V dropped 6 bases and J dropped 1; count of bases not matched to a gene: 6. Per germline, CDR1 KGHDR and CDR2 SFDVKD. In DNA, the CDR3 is TGTGCCACCAGTTTTGGACTAGCGGGAGACGGCACAGATACGCAGTATTTT. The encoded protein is CATSFGLAGDGTDTQYF.

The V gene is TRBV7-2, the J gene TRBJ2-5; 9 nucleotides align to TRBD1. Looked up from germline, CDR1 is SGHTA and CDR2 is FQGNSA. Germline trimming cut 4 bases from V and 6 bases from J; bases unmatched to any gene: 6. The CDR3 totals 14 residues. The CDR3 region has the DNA TGTGCCAGCAGCTCACGGACAGGGGCACAGACCCAGTACTTC. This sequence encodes CASSSRTGAQTQYF.

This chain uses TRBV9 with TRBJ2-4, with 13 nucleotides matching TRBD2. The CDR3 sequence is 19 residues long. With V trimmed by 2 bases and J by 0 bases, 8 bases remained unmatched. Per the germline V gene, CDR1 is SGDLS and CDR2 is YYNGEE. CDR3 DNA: TGTGCCAGCAGCGTCATCCGACTAGCGGGAGGTTTAGCCAAAAACATTCAGTACTTC. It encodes CASSVIRLAGGLAKNIQYF.

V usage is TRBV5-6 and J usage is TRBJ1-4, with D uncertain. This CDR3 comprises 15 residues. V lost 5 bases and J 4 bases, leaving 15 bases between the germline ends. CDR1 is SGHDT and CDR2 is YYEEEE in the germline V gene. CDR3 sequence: CASSLQEGYNEKLFF. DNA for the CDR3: TGTGCCAGCAGTCTGCAAGAGGGATATAATGAAAAACTGTTTTTT.

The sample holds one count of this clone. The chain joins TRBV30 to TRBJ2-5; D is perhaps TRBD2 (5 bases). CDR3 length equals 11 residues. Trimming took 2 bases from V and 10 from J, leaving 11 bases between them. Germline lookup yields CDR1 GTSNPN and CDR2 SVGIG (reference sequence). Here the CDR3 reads CAWSQDSNQYF. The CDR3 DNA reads TGTGCCTGGAGTCAGGACTCGAACCAGTACTTC.

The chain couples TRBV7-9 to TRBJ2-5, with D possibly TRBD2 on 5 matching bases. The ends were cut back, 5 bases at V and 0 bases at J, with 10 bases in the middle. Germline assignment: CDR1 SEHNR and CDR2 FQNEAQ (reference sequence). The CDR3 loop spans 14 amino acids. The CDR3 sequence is CASSPAAYQETQYF. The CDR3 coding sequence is TGTGCCAGCAGCCCAGCGGCGTACCAAGAGACCCAGTACTTC.

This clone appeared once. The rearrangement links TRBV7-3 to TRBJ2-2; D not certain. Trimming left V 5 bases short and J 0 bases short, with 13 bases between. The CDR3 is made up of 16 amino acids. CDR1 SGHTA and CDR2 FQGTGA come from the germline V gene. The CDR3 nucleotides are TGTGCCAGCAGCCCCCAGACACGATCGAACACCGGGGAGCTGTTTTTT. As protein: CASSPQTRSNTGELFF. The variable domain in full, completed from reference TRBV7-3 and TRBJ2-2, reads GAGVSQTPSNKVTEKGKYVELRCDPISGHTALYWYRQSLGQGPEFLIYFQGTGAADDSGLPNDRFFAVRPEGSVSTLKIQRTERGDSAVYLCASSPQTRSNTGELFFGEGSRLTVL.

This chain's CDR3 is CASRTGTTTYEQYF. In nucleotides, the CDR3 is TGTGCCAGCAGGACCGGGACCACAACCTACGAGCAGTACTTC. V gene TRBV6-5 combines with J gene TRBJ2-7; D may match TRBD1 or TRBD2 (5 bases each). CDR1 is MNHEY, CDR2 SVGAGI, per germline. V lost 6 bases and J 2 bases, leaving 14 bases between the germline ends. This CDR3 has 14 residues.

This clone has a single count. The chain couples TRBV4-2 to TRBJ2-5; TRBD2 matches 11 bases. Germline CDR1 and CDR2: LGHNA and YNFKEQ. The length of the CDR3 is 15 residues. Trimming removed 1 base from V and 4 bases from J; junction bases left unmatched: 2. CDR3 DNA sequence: TGTGCCAGCAGCCAAGTAGCGGGAGGGCCAGAGACCCAGTACTTC. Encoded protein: CASSQVAGGPETQYF.

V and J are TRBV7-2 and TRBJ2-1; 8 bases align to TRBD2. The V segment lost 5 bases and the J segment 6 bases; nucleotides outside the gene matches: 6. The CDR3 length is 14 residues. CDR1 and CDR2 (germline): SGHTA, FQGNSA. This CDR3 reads CASSEKREPNEQFF. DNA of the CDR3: TGTGCCAGCAGCGAAAAGCGGGAGCCCAATGAGCAGTTCTTC.

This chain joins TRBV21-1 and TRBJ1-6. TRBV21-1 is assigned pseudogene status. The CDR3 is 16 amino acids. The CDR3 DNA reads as TGTGCCAGCAGCTTACCCGGGGCGAGACGTAATTCACCCCTCCACTTT. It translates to CASSLPGARRNSPLHF.

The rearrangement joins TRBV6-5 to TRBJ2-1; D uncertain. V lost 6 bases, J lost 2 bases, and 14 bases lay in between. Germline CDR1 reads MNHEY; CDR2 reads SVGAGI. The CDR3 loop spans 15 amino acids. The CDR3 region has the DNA TGTGCCAGCAGCGCTTATATCACAGCCTACAATGAGCAGTTCTTC. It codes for CASSAYITAYNEQFF.

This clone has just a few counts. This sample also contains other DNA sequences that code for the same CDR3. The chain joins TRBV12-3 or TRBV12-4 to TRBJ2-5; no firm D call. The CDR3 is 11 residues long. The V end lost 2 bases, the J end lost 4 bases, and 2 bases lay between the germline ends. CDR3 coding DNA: TGTGCCAGCAGTTTAAGAGAGACCCAGTACTTC. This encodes CASSLRETQYF.

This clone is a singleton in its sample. This CDR3 reads CASSLTRDDQPQHF. Written as DNA, the CDR3 is TGTGCCAGCAGTTTGACCAGGGACGATCAGCCCCAGCATTTT. The gene calls are TRBV28 and TRBJ1-5; a weak D match, TRBD1 (5 bases). Trimming removed 3 bases at V and 5 bases at J, with 11 bases between. CDR3 length: 14 residues. Germline V gene data show CDR1 as MDHEN and CDR2 as SYDVKM.

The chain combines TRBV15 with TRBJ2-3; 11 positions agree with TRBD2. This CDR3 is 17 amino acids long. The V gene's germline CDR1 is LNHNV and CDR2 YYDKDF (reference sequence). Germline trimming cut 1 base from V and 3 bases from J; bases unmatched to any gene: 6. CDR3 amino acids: CATSRGETSGETDTQYF. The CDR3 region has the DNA TGTGCCACCAGCAGAGGTGAGACTAGCGGGGAAACAGATACGCAGTATTTT.

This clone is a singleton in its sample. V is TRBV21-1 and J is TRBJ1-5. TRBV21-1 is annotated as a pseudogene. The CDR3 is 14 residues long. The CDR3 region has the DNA TGTGCCAGCAGCTCCACCGGGGGCAATCAGCCCCAGCATTTT. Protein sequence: CASSSTGGNQPQHF.

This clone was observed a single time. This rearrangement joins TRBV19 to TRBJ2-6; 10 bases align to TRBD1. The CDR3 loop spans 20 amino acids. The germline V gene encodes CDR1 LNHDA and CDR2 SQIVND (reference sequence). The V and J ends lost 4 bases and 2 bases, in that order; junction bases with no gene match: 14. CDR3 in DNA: TGTGCCAGTAGTAGGATGCTTATGGGACAGGGGTACGCTGGGGCCAACGTCCTGACTTTC. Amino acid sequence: CASSRMLMGQGYAGANVLTF.

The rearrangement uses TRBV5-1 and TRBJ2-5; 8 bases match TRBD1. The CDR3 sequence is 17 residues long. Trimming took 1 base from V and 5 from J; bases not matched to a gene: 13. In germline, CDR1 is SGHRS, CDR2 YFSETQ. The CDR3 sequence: CASSLYGQGLVSETQYF. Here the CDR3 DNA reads TGCGCCAGCAGCTTGTACGGACAGGGATTAGTATCGGAGACCCAGTACTTC.

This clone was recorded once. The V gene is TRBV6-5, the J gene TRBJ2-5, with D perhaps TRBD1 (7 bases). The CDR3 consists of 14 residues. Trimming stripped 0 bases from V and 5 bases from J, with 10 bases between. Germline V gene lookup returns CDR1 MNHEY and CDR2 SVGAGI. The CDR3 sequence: CASSYSTGRETQYF. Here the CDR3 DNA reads TGTGCCAGCAGTTACTCGACAGGGAGGGAGACCCAGTACTTC.